Given below is one TCR beta chain in context. TCRdb re-analysed the RT-PCR reads in MiXCR, keeping a single row per CDR3 protein. The sample has about 160,000 distinct CDR3 sequences; more than 20% are singletons. The sample comes from a study of patients and donors after allogeneic stem cell transplantation. Looked up from germline, CDR1 is SGHRS and CDR2 is YFSETQ. The CDR3 length is 15 residues. Losses at the gene ends were 2 bases for V and 5 bases for J; bases not matched to a gene: 3. The chain couples TRBV5-1 to TRBJ2-1, with 11 bases that match TRBD2. The source of this sequence is a human donor who was either an allogeneic HSCT recipient or a stem cell or donor lymphocyte infusion donor (not recorded which). It is not recorded whose cells these are; they may come from a transplant donor. Sequencing was performed on blood, either unsorted or a sorted T cell fraction (not recorded which). For the CDR3, the DNA is TGCGCCAGCAGCTTCCCGGGACTAGCGGACAATGAGCAGTTCTTC. This sequence encodes CASSFPGLADNEQFF. The complete variable domain, with remaining parts taken from reference TRBV5-1 and TRBJ2-1, reads KAGVTQTPRYLIKTRGQQVTLSCSPISGHRSVSWYQQTPGQGLQFLFEYFSETQRNKGNFPGRFSGRQFSNSRSEMNVSTLELGDSALYLCASSFPGLADNEQFFGPGTRLTVL.